Presented here are 10 T cell receptor beta chains from one specimen sequenced in a study of monozygotic twins with inflammatory bowel disease (dated by TCRdb to between 2019 and 2020). The library came from 5' RACE. The instrument given in TCRdb is Illumina HiSeq 2500. Following reprocessing of the reads by TCRdb, the data hold one row per CDR3 protein sequence and no DNA is available. The table for this sample shows 400,000 to 500,000 distinct CDR3 sequences. In total, the top ten clones hold 2.4% of the sample. Material for sequencing was blood. The receptors stem from a human donor with ulcerative colitis or Crohn's disease, or a healthy co-twin of an affected twin (not recorded which).

The V gene is TRBV29-1, the J gene TRBJ2-6. Germline V gene lookup returns CDR1 SQVTM and CDR2 ANQGSEA. This CDR3 contains 13 residues. CDR3 loop: CSVVSSGANVLTF.

The chain joins TRBV6-6 to TRBJ1-4; the D call from TCRdb, TRBD1, cannot be confirmed without DNA. The CDR3 runs 13 residues. Germline V gene sequence: CDR1 MNHNY, CDR2 SVGAGI (reference sequence). The CDR3 reads CASSPPGIEKLFF.

Here the CDR3 reads CATSRDPTGQETQYF. The chain is built from TRBV15 and TRBJ2-5. Germline V gene data show CDR1 as LNHNV and CDR2 as YYDKDF (reference sequence). CDR3 length equals 15 residues.

The chain recombines TRBV20-1 with TRBJ2-5. This CDR3 is 14 amino acids long. Looked up from germline, CDR1 is DFQATT and CDR2 is SNEGSKA (reference sequence). CDR3 region: CSAREAGLGETQYF.

The chain has TRBV18 and TRBJ1-1; checking the TCRdb D call of TRBD1 is not possible without DNA. This CDR3 region has 15 residues. From germline, CDR1 is KGHSH and CDR2 LQKENI. The CDR3 sequence is CASSPETGVGTEAFF.

The chain combines TRBV10-3 with TRBJ2-1. Per germline, CDR1 ENHRY and CDR2 SYGVKD. The CDR3 is 13 residues long. CDR3 in amino acids: CAIKSSSYNEQFF.

This rearrangement joins TRBV5-1 to TRBJ1-1. CDR1 and CDR2 from the germline V gene are SGHRS and YFSETQ. CDR3 size: 13 residues. The CDR3 here is CASSDQFGTEAFF.

V and J are TRBV10-3 and TRBJ1-1; without DNA, the TCRdb call of TRBD1 cannot be checked. In germline, CDR1 is ENHRY, CDR2 SYGVKD. This CDR3 comprises 16 residues. CDR3 sequence reads: CAISGAKGQMNTEAFF.

The chain combines TRBV18 with TRBJ2-3; the TRBD1 assignment by TCRdb is unverifiable without DNA. Per the germline V gene, CDR1 is KGHSH and CDR2 is LQKENI. The CDR3 is 16 residues long. The CDR3 sequence: CASSIVNRPSTDTQYF.

The CDR3 protein is CASSVYRDRNYGYTF. The rearrangement links TRBV9 to TRBJ1-2; the TCRdb call, TRBD1, lacks DNA for checking. This CDR3 spans 15 amino acids. CDR1 and CDR2 (germline): SGDLS, YYNGEE.